The clone carrying this T cell receptor (beta chain) was seen a few times. Its target is not known. This entry belongs to a study of CD8+CD57+ T cells in acquired aplastic anemia. Overall study: Sorted CD4+ plus CD8+ cells gave DNA averaging around 3.2 ug.

The authors sequenced patients whose flow cytometry had shown CD8+CD57+ cell expansion. Notes on the study in general: Patients and controls had in common 25 to 30 CD8+ CDR3 sequences. Patients and controls had CD8+ Simpson's diversity values that were not significantly distinct.

CDR1 is KGHDR and CDR2 is SFDVKD in the germline V gene. The CDR3 loop spans 16 amino acids. V was clipped by 4 bases and J by 1 base; unmatched bases: 3. Investigators profiled TCR beta VDJ and CDR3 from genomic DNA template. TCRdb ran MiXCR on the reads and lists one entry per CDR3 protein. In the table there are around 200,000 distinct CDR3 sequences, around 50% of which are singletons. This TCR derives from a human donor with aplastic anemia. The rearrangement uses TRBV24-1 and TRBJ2-2; 9 nucleotides agree with TRBD2. Material for sequencing was sorted CD4+, CD8+, or CD8+CD57+ T cells (not recorded which) from PBMCs. CDR3 region: CATSESGGMNTGELFF. DNA of the CDR3: TGTGCCACCAGTGAAAGCGGGGGGATGAACACCGGGGAGCTGTTTTTT.